This entry lists 12 T cell receptor beta chains sequenced from one sample in a study of T cells after yellow fever vaccination. TCRdb ran MiXCR on the 5' RACE reads and lists one entry per CDR3 protein. This sample has about 320,000 distinct CDR3 sequences; around 4.5% occur once, and the top ten carry 19%. The sequenced sample was PBMCs, obtained 15 days after the yellow fever booster vaccination. These receptors all stem from a man in his late teens or twenties who received the YFV17D yellow fever vaccine.

Only a few counts were recorded for this clonotype. This chain connects TRBV23-1 to TRBJ2-1; no clear D gene. TRBV23-1 is given ORF status, its function remaining uncertain. Deletions cut 11 bases from V and 5 bases from J, with 16 bases between. The CDR3 runs 13 residues. This CDR3 is CAHPLWSNNEQFF. CDR3 DNA sequence: TGCGCCCACCCTTTGTGGTCTAACAATGAGCAGTTCTTC.

The gene calls are TRBV30 and TRBJ1-2; D uncertain. The CDR3 covers 13 residues. Germline V lookup: CDR1 GTSNPN, CDR2 SVGIG (reference sequence). The germline V and J ends were trimmed by 5 bases and 2 bases, with 12 bases remaining between them. The CDR3 loop reads CAWDPLSNYGYTF. The DNA for the CDR3 is TGTGCCTGGGACCCCCTTTCGAACTATGGCTACACCTTC.

The sample holds many counts of this clonotype. CDR3 amino acids: CSARPHAHNEQFF. CDR3 DNA sequence: TGCAGTGCTAGACCTCACGCCCACAATGAGCAGTTCTTC. This chain links TRBV20-1 with TRBJ2-1; D unclear. Germline-derived CDR1 and CDR2 are DFQATT and SNEGSKA (reference sequence). Trimming removed 2 bases at V and 5 bases at J, with 10 bases between. The CDR3 has 13 amino acids.

This clonotype occurred many times. The rearrangement joins TRBV29-1 to TRBJ1-4; TRBD1 aligns across 9 bases. This CDR3 has 13 residues. V shed 3 bases, J shed 4 bases, and the junction held 0 bases outside the gene matches. CDR1 and CDR2 from the germline V gene are SQVTM and ANQGSEA. CDR3 region: CSVETGGNEKLFF. The CDR3 coding sequence is TGCAGCGTTGAGACAGGGGGTAATGAAAAACTGTTTTTT.

Only a few counts were recorded for this clonotype. CDR3 nucleotides: TGTGCCAGCAGTTTACAGTACCAAACCGAGCAGTACGTC. Amino acid sequence: CASSLQYQTEQYV. V is TRBV6-2 or TRBV6-3 and J is TRBJ2-7; no reliable D call. V lost 4 bases to trimming and J lost 6 bases, with 13 bases between them. CDR3 length equals 13 residues. The V gene's germline CDR1 is MNHEY and CDR2 SVGEGT.

The gene calls are TRBV5-1 and TRBJ1-2; TRBD1 aligns across 7 bases. Looked up from germline, CDR1 is SGHRS and CDR2 is YFSETQ. V was clipped by 0 bases and J by 8 bases; unmatched bases: 7. This CDR3 is built from 14 residues. CDR3 nucleotides: TGCGCCAGCAGCTTGGTGGGTGGGGACAGAGGCTACACCTTC. Translating it yields CASSLVGGDRGYTF. Together with reference TRBV5-1 and TRBJ1-2, the CDR3 gives the full variable domain: KAGVTQTPRYLIKTRGQQVTLSCSPISGHRSVSWYQQTPGQGLQFLFEYFSETQRNKGNFPGRFSGRQFSNSRSEMNVSTLELGDSALYLCASSLVGGDRGYTFGSGTRLTVV.

This clonotype was counted a few times. The genes are TRBV9 and TRBJ2-5; 10 nucleotides line up with TRBD2. Per the germline V gene, CDR1 is SGDLS and CDR2 is YYNGEE. V trimming: 3 bases; J trimming: 0 bases; junction bases outside the gene matches: 2. The CDR3 runs to 15 residues. In DNA, the CDR3 is TGTGCCAGCAGCGATAGCGGGGGGTACCAAGAGACCCAGTACTTC. As protein: CASSDSGGYQETQYF. The full variable domain, in which reference TRBV9 and TRBJ2-5 provide the parts outside the CDR3, is DSGVTQTPKHLITATGQRVTLRCSPRSGDLSVYWYQQSLDQGLQFLIQYYNGEERAKGNILERFSAQQFPDLHSELNLSSLELGDSALYFCASSDSGGYQETQYFGPGTRLLVL.

In its sample, this clonotype was seen many times. This chain joins TRBV4-3 and TRBJ1-5; possibly TRBD1 for D (5 bases). V lost 0 bases and J lost 5, with 20 bases in between. The germline CDR1 and CDR2 sequences are LGHNA and YSLEER. The CDR3 spans 18 residues. DNA for the CDR3: TGCGCCAGCAGCCAAGATCTTAGGGCAGGGTATAGACATCAGCCCCAGCATTTT. Translating it yields CASSQDLRAGYRHQPQHF.

Many counts were recorded for this clonotype. The chain employs TRBV20-1 and TRBJ2-7; no reliable D call. The CDR3 has 14 residues. The V gene's germline CDR1 is DFQATT and CDR2 SNEGSKA (reference sequence). V dropped 4 bases and J dropped 0 bases, with 13 bases sitting between them. DNA of the CDR3: TGCAGTGCTAACCCCAGGCGGAGCTCCTACGAGCAGTACTTC. It specifies CSANPRRSSYEQYF.

This clonotype has more than one count but fewer than ten. V and J are TRBV7-2 and TRBJ2-5; D is ambiguous. CDR1 SGHTA and CDR2 FQGNSA come from the germline V gene. V was shortened by 1 base and J by 7 bases, with 19 bases between the two germline ends. CDR3 length: 16 amino acids. The CDR3 bases are TGTGCCAGCAGCTTAGACGACGGCCCCACCTGGGTGACCCAGTACTTC. Protein: CASSLDDGPTWVTQYF.

This clonotype was counted between two and nine times. The V and J genes are TRBV7-3 and TRBJ2-7; D gene uncertain. The CDR3 contains 13 residues. Trimming left V 5 bases short and J 2 bases short, with 10 bases between. Germline lookup yields CDR1 SGHTA and CDR2 FQGTGA. The CDR3: CASSAGPTYEQYF. DNA for the CDR3: TGTGCCAGCAGCGCCGGGCCGACCTACGAGCAGTACTTC.

This clonotype was detected many times. V and J are TRBV7-2 and TRBJ2-5; 10 positions agree with TRBD1. Losses at the gene ends were 4 bases for V and 5 bases for J; bases not matched to a gene: 1. Per the germline V gene, CDR1 is SGHTA and CDR2 is FQGNSA. The CDR3 totals 13 residues. CDR3 DNA sequence: TGTGCCAGCAGCTCGGGACAGGGGGAGACCCAGTACTTC. Translation gives CASSSGQGETQYF.